The 6 T cell receptor beta chains reported below all come from one sample, sequenced in a study of memory CD4+ T cells and cytomegalovirus serostatus. The sort gate was single viable CD3+CD4+CD8-CD45RO+ cells for memory CD4+ T cells. Only in-frame clones appear in the TCRdb table, and some are missing; sequencing was by immunoSEQ multiplex PCR. The repertoire has about 39,000 clones, 78% of them found once; the top ten carry roughly 0.8%. Sequencing was done on a sample of memory CD4+ T cells from blood. The receptor source for this set is an adult in good health and CMV-seronegative.

This clone was picked up one time. The rearrangement links TRBV19 to TRBJ1-6; 9 nucleotides align to TRBD1. Per the germline V gene, CDR1 is LNHDA and CDR2 is SQIVND (reference sequence). The V segment lost 6 bases and the J segment 8 bases; nucleotides outside the gene matches: 8. The CDR3 extends over 15 amino acids. The CDR3 region has the DNA TGTGCCAGTAGGAAACAGGGGGCTATGGATTCACCCCTCCACTTT. Protein product: CASRKQGAMDSPLHF.

This chain joins TRBV29-1 and TRBJ2-5; D assignment may be TRBD1 or TRBD2 (6 bases each). Germline assignment: CDR1 SQVTM and CDR2 ANQGSEA. Trimming shortened V by 0 bases and J by 5 bases, and 16 bases separated the two germline ends. This CDR3 region has 15 residues. The CDR3 coding sequence is TGCAGCGTTGAAGATCGGGGGCGCTCCCGTGAGACCCAGTACTTC. This encodes CSVEDRGRSRETQYF.

The CDR3 DNA follows: TGTGCCAGCGGCAGTTTCTATGGCTACACCTTC. It is translated as CASGSFYGYTF. The rearrangement uses TRBV27 and TRBJ1-2; no clear D gene. Germline values: CDR1 MNHEY, CDR2 SMNVEV (reference sequence). This CDR3 is built from 11 residues. Between the trimmed V and J ends, which lost 8 bases and 4 bases, there was a span of 8 bases.

The chain employs TRBV6-5 and TRBJ1-1; tentatively, D is TRBD1 (6 bases). V lost 2 bases, J lost 4 bases, and 8 bases lay in between. Germline V lookup: CDR1 MNHEY, CDR2 SVGAGI. This CDR3 contains 13 residues. CDR3 residues: CASSYGGPTEAFF. In DNA form, the CDR3 reads TGTGCCAGCAGTTACGGGGGGCCCACTGAAGCTTTCTTT.

The rearrangement links TRBV5-4 to TRBJ1-6; 7 bases fit TRBD1. V shed 0 bases and J 7 bases; nucleotides not matched to a gene: 10. There are 17 residues in the CDR3. Germline CDR1 reads SGHNT; CDR2 reads YYREEE (reference sequence). In DNA, the CDR3 is TGTGCCAGCAGCTTGGAGAGGGGGCAGGGGGGAAATTCACCCCTCCACTTT. Translation: CASSLERGQGGNSPLHF.

This chain connects TRBV5-4 to TRBJ1-1; 7 bases map to TRBD1. The germline V gene has CDR1 SGHNT and CDR2 YYREEE (reference sequence). The CDR3 is made up of 13 amino acids. Losses at the gene ends were 5 bases for V and 7 bases for J; bases not matched to a gene: 8. The CDR3 here is CASRLRDSFEAFF. The CDR3 DNA reads as TGTGCCAGCAGACTCCGGGACAGCTTTGAAGCTTTCTTT.